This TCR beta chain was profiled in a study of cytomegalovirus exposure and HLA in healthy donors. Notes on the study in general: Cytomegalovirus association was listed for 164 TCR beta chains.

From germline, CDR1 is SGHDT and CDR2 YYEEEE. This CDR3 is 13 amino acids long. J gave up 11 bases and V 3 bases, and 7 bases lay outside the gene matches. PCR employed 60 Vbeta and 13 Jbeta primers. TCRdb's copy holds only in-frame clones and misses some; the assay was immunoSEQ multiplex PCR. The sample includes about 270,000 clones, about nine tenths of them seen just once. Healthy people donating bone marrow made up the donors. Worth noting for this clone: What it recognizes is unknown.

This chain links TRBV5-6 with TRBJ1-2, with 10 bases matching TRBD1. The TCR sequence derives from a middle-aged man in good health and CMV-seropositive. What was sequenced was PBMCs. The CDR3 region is CASSWGDRGGYTF. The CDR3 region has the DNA TGTGCCAGCAGCTGGGGGGACAGGGGTGGTTACACCTTC. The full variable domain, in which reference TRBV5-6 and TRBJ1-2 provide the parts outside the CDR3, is DAGVTQSPTHLIKTRGQQVTLRCSPKSGHDTVSWYQQALGQGPQFIFQYYEEEERQRGNFPDRFSGHQFPNYSSELNVNALLLGDSALYLCASSWGDRGGYTFGSGTRLTVV.